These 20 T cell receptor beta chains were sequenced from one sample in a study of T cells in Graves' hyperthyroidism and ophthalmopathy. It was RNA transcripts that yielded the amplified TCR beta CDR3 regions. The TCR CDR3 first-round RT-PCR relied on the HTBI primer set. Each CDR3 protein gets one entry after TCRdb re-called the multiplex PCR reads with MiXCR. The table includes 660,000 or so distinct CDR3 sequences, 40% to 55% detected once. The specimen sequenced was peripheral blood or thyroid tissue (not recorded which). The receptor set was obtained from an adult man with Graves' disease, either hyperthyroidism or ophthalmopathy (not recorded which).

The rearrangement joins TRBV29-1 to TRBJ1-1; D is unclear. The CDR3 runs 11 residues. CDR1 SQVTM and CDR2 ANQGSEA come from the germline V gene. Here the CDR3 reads CSLTGNTEAFF. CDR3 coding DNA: TGCAGTTTGACGGGGAACACTGAAGCTTTCTTT.

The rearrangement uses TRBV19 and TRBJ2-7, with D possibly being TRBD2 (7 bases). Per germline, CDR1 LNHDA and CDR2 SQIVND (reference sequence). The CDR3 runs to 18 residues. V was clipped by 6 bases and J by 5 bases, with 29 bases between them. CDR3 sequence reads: CASSSGPTGRGAIDEQYF. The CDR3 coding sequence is TGTGCCAGTAGCTCGGGACCCACCGGCCGGGGGGCCATCGACGAGCAGTACTTC.

The DNA for the CDR3 is TGCAGCGTTGAACTCCGGACAGGGGCAGGCTACGAGCAGTACTTC. Residues: CSVELRTGAGYEQYF. The chain combines TRBV29-1 with TRBJ2-7, with 9 bases that match TRBD1. The germline CDR1 and CDR2 sequences are SQVTM and ANQGSEA. V shed 2 bases, J shed 3 bases, and the junction held 8 bases outside the gene matches. The CDR3 runs 15 residues.

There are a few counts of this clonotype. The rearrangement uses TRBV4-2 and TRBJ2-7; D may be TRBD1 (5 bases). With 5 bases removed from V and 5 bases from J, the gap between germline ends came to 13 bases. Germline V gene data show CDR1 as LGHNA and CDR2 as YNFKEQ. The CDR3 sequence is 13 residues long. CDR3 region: CASSLAQGHEQYF. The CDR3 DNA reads TGTGCCAGCAGCTTGGCCCAGGGCCACGAGCAGTACTTC.

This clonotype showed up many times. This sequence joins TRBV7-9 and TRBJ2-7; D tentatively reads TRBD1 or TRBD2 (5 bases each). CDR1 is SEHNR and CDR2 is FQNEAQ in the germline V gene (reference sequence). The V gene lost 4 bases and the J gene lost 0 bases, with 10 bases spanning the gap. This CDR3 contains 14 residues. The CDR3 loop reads CASSSRDHSYEQYF. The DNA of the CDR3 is TGTGCCAGCAGCTCCCGGGACCACTCCTACGAGCAGTACTTC.

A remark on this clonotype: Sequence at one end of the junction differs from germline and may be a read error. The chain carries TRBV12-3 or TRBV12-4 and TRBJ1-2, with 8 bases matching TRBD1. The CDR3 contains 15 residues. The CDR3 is CAGSPTGGRNYGYTF. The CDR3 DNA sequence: TGTGCCGGCAGTCCAACAGGGGGGCGCAACTATGGCTACACCTTC.

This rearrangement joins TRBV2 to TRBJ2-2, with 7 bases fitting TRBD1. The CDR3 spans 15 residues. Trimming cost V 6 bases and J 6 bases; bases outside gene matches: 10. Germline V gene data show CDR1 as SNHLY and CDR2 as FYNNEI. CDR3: CASRGPGQIAGELFF. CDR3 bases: TGTGCCAGCAGAGGTCCGGGACAGATCGCCGGGGAGCTGTTTTTT.

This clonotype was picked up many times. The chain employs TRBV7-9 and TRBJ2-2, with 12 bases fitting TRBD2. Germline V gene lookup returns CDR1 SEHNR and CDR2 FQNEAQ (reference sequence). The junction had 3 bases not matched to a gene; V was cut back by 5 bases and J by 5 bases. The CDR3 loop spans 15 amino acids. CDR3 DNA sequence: TGTGCCAGCAGCCAAGGGACTAGCGGGACCGGGGAGCTGTTTTTT. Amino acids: CASSQGTSGTGELFF.

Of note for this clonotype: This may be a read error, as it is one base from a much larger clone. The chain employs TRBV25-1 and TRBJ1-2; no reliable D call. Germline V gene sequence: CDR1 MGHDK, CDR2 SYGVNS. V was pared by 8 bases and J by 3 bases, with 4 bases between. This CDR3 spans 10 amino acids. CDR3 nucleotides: TGTGCCAGCGCCTACTATGGCTACACCTTC. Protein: CASAYYGYTF.

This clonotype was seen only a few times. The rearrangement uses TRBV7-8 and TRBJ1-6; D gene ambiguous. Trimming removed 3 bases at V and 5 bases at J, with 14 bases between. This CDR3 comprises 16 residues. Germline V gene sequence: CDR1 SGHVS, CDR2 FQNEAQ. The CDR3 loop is CASSLETDHDNSPLHF. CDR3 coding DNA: TGTGCCAGCAGCTTGGAAACGGACCATGATAATTCACCCCTCCACTTT.

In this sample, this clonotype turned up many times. The CDR3 spells CASSAIFANTGELFF. The CDR3 DNA is TGTGCCAGCAGCGCGATATTCGCGAACACCGGGGAGCTGTTTTTT. This chain links TRBV7-9 with TRBJ2-2; D is uncertain. Germline V lookup: CDR1 SEHNR, CDR2 FQNEAQ (reference sequence). CDR3 length: 15 residues. Deletions cut 5 bases from V and 0 bases from J, with 10 bases between.

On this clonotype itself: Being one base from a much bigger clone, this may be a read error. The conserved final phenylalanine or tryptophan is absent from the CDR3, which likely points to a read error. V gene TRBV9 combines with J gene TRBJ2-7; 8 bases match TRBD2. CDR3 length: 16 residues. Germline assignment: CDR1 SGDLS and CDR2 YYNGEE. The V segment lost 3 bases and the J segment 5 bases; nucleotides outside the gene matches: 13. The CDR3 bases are TGTGCCAGCAGCGAGCGAGCGGGGGACGTGGCCGACGAGCAGTACCTC. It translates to CASSERAGDVADEQYL.

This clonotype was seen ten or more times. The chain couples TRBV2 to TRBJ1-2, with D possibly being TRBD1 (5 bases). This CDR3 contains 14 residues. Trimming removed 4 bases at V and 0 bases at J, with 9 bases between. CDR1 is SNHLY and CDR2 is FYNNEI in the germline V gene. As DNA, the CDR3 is TGTGCCAGCAGTGCAGGGTCAGCTAACTATGGCTACACCTTC. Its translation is CASSAGSANYGYTF.

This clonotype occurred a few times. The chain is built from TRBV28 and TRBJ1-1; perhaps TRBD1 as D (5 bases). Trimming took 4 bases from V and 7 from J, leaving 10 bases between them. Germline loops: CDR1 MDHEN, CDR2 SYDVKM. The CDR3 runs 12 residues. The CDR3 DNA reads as TGTGCCAGCAGTTCGGTGGGGGATGAAGCTTTCTTT. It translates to CASSSVGDEAFF.

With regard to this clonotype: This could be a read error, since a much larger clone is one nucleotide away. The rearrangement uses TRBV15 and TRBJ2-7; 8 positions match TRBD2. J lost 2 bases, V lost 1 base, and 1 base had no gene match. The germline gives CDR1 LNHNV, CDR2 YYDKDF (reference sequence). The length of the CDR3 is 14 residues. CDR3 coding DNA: TGTGCCACCAGCAGAGCGGGGGGGGCCTACGAGCAGTACTTC. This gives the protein CATSRAGGAYEQYF.

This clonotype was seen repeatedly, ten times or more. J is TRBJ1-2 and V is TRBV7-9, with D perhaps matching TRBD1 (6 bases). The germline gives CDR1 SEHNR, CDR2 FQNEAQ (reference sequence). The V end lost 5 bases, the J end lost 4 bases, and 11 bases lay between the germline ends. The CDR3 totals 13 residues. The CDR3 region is CASSMDRTYGYTF. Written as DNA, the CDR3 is TGTGCCAGCAGCATGGACAGAACCTATGGCTACACCTTC.

The CDR3 here is CASSFGGSSSYNSPLHF. As DNA, the CDR3 is TGTGCCAGCAGCTTCGGGGGGTCCAGCTCCTATAATTCACCCCTCCACTTT. The chain carries TRBV5-4 and TRBJ1-6; a weak D match, TRBD1 (5 bases). The CDR3 consists of 17 residues. V was shortened by 2 bases and J by 0 bases, with 12 bases between the two germline ends. CDR1 and CDR2 (germline): SGHNT, YYREEE (reference sequence).

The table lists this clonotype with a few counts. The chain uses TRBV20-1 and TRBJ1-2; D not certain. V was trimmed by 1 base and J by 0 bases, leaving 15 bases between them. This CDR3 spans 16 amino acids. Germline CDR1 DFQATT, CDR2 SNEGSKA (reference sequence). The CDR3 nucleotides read TGCAGTGCTAGAGCTCTTTTCGGCGCCGCTAACTATGGCTACACCTTC. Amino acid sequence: CSARALFGAANYGYTF.

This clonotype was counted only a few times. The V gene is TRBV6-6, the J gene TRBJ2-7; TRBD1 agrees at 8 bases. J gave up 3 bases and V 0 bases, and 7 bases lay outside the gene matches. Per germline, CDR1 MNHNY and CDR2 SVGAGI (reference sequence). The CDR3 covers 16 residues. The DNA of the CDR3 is TGTGCCAGCAGTTACTCGAGTGGGACAGGTGACTACGAGCAGTACTTC. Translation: CASSYSSGTGDYEQYF.

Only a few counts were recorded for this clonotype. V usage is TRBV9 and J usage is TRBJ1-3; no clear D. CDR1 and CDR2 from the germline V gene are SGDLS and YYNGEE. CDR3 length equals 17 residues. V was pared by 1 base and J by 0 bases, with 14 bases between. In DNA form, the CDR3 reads TGTGCCAGCAGCGTATTTGACCGGGCGAGCTCTGGAAACACCATATATTTT. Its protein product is CASSVFDRASSGNTIYF. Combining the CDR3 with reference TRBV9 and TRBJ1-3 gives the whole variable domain DSGVTQTPKHLITATGQRVTLRCSPRSGDLSVYWYQQSLDQGLQFLIQYYNGEERAKGNILERFSAQQFPDLHSELNLSSLELGDSALYFCASSVFDRASSGNTIYFGEGSWLTVV.